Below are 9 T cell receptor beta chains sequenced from a single sample in a study of T-cell memory formation after mild COVID-19. MiXCR, run by TCRdb on the 5' RACE reads, gives a single entry per CDR3 protein. Found here are some 410,000 distinct CDR3 sequences, 23% of them singletons; the top ten hold around 13%. The sample comprised PBMCs or a T cell subset sorted from them (not recorded which). The receptors originated from an adult woman who had mild COVID-19 (a few samples of this study predate the infection). Cell type and time point are not known.

This chain uses TRBV9 with TRBJ1-2, with D unclear. Germline CDR1 SGDLS, CDR2 YYNGEE. Trimming took off 0 bases at V and 6 bases at J, with 12 bases between the two ends. There are 14 residues in the CDR3. CDR3 in DNA: TGTGCCAGCAGCGTAGCCCTGGGAGTCCATGGCTACACCTTC. Its translation: CASSVALGVHGYTF.

The gene calls are TRBV19 and TRBJ2-2, with 9 positions matching TRBD2. V lost 5 bases, J lost 3 bases, and 10 bases stayed unmatched. The CDR3 is 17 residues long. Germline V gene lookup returns CDR1 LNHDA and CDR2 SQIVND (reference sequence). The DNA for the CDR3 is TGTGCCAGTAGTCCCCGGGTAGCGGGAGTAGACACCGGGGAGCTGTTTTTT. It is translated as CASSPRVAGVDTGELFF.

The rearrangement uses TRBV20-1 and TRBJ2-1; D possibly corresponds to TRBD1 (5 bases). The germline V gene has CDR1 DFQATT and CDR2 SNEGSKA (reference sequence). The CDR3 loop spans 17 amino acids. V was shortened by 2 bases and J by 0 bases, with 17 bases between the two germline ends. The CDR3 region is CSARPTLRGSSYNEQFF. As DNA, the CDR3 is TGCAGTGCTAGACCAACCCTAAGGGGTAGCTCCTACAATGAGCAGTTCTTC.

This clonotype was seen only a few times. The chain combines TRBV30 with TRBJ2-1; D is uncertain. The CDR3 contains 13 residues. Trimming pared 5 bases from V and 3 bases from J, leaving 11 bases between. Looked up from germline, CDR1 is GTSNPN and CDR2 is SVGIG (reference sequence). CDR3 loop: CAWQEVNYNEQFF. The CDR3 DNA follows: TGTGCCTGGCAGGAAGTTAACTACAATGAGCAGTTCTTC.

This clonotype was observed a handful of times. The V and J genes are TRBV7-4 and TRBJ2-7; 8 nucleotides match TRBD2. There are 14 residues in the CDR3. CDR1 and CDR2 from the germline V gene are SGHVT and SQSDAQ. The trim removed 11 bases at V and 1 base at J, leaving 10 bases unmatched. CDR3 region: CAPSRGASSYEQYF. CDR3 nucleotide sequence: TGTGCCCCATCGCGGGGGGCGAGTTCCTACGAGCAGTACTTC.

J is TRBJ2-3 and V is TRBV18, with 7 bases lining up with TRBD1. V was clipped by 2 bases and J by 2 bases; unmatched bases: 4. Germline CDR1 is KGHSH and CDR2 is LQKENI. This CDR3 is built from 15 residues. CDR3 sequence reads: CASSPGTDTTDTQYF. CDR3 coding DNA: TGTGCCAGCTCACCAGGGACAGACACCACAGATACGCAGTATTTT.

The table lists this clonotype with a few counts. The J gene is TRBJ2-1, the V gene TRBV5-1; D is undetermined. This CDR3 is 16 amino acids long. With 2 bases removed from V and 7 bases from J, the gap between germline ends came to 19 bases. The V gene's germline CDR1 is SGHRS and CDR2 YFSETQ. CDR3 region: CASSFQPLWSLNEQFF. The CDR3 DNA reads TGCGCCAGCAGCTTTCAGCCCCTTTGGAGTTTAAATGAGCAGTTCTTC.

This clonotype occurred a few times. V and J are TRBV24-1 and TRBJ2-3; 12 nucleotides line up with TRBD2. Looked up from germline, CDR1 is KGHDR and CDR2 is SFDVKD. This CDR3 is built from 17 residues. The trim removed 3 bases at V and 2 bases at J, leaving 5 bases unmatched. CDR3 sequence (DNA): TGTGCCACCAGTGATAGGACTAGCGGGACACCCACAGATACGCAGTATTTT. Protein: CATSDRTSGTPTDTQYF.

This chain joins TRBV6-5 and TRBJ2-5; D may be TRBD2 (6 bases). The CDR3 length is 13 residues. The V end lost 6 bases, the J end lost 0 bases, and 8 bases lay between the germline ends. Looked up from germline, CDR1 is MNHEY and CDR2 is SVGAGI. As DNA, the CDR3 is TGTGCCAGCAGCCGACTAGACCAAGAGACCCAGTACTTC. Its translation: CASSRLDQETQYF.